The 30 T cell receptor beta chains listed next were all sequenced from one sample in a study of blood T cell repertoires in COVID-19. Assay used: immunoSEQ multiplex PCR; TCRdb lists only in-frame clones, some missing. The profile shows about 300,000 clones, about 90% of them singletons. The sequenced material came from peripheral blood. Receptors originate from a woman in her 30s with COVID-19, enrolled during active disease.

This clone appeared once. Other DNA sequences within the sample encode an identical CDR3. The CDR3 DNA reads TGTGCCAGCAGCAACTCCTACGAGCAGTACTTC. Protein sequence: CASSNSYEQYF. V is TRBV12-3 or TRBV12-4 and J is TRBJ2-7; D is uncertain. Trimming took 6 bases from V and 0 from J, leaving 3 bases between them. The CDR3 is 11 amino acids.

V is TRBV28 and J is TRBJ1-4; D ambiguous. CDR3 length: 14 residues. Germline V lookup: CDR1 MDHEN, CDR2 SYDVKM. Deletions cut 6 bases from V and 7 bases from J, with 15 bases between. CDR3 loop: CASRVAGIREKLFF. The CDR3 DNA sequence: TGTGCCAGCAGAGTGGCGGGAATCCGTGAAAAACTGTTTTTT.

V is TRBV6-2 or TRBV6-3 and J is TRBJ1-2; TRBD1 is a possible D gene (5 bases). The V end lost 2 bases, the J end lost 8 bases, and 15 bases lay between the germline ends. This CDR3 region has 14 residues. Looked up from germline, CDR1 is MNHEY and CDR2 is SVGEGT. This CDR3 reads CASSYPDSIGGYTF. The CDR3 DNA follows: TGTGCCAGCAGTTACCCCGACAGCATCGGGGGCTACACCTTC.

The V call is TRBV7-9, the J call TRBJ2-1; D gene uncertain. Trimming removed 3 bases from V and 0 bases from J, with 6 bases in between. The germline V gene encodes CDR1 SEHNR and CDR2 FQNEAQ (reference sequence). CDR3 length equals 14 residues. DNA of the CDR3: TGTGCCAGCAGCTTCGAGAGCTCCTACAATGAGCAGTTCTTC. Translation: CASSFESSYNEQFF.

The gene calls are TRBV3-1 (or the pseudogene TRBV3-2) and TRBJ1-2; TRBD1 matches 9 bases. Germline CDR1 LGHDT, CDR2 YNNKEL (reference sequence). V was pared by 0 bases and J by 3 bases, with 8 bases of the junction left unmatched. The CDR3 has 17 amino acids. The CDR3 protein is CASSQEWGDRADYGYTF. Here the CDR3 DNA reads TGTGCCAGCAGCCAAGAATGGGGGGACAGGGCGGACTATGGCTACACCTTC.

The chain is built from TRBV7-2 and TRBJ1-4, with 7 bases fitting TRBD1. Germline CDR1 SGHTA, CDR2 FQGNSA. The CDR3 sequence is 13 residues long. V was pared by 6 bases and J by 8 bases, with 6 bases of the junction left unmatched. The CDR3 protein is CASSSQGREKLFF. The CDR3 DNA reads TGTGCCAGCAGTTCACAGGGGCGCGAAAAACTGTTTTTT.

The rearrangement links TRBV3-1 (or the pseudogene TRBV3-2) to TRBJ2-5; D not resolved. This CDR3 spans 11 amino acids. Germline V gene sequence: CDR1 LGHDT, CDR2 YNNKEL (reference sequence). V was trimmed by 6 bases and J by 2 bases, leaving 4 bases between them. CDR3 region: CASRSQETQYF. The CDR3 nucleotides are TGTGCCAGCAGGTCTCAAGAGACCCAGTACTTC.

A few counts support this clone. J is TRBJ1-3 and V is TRBV7-5; the table assigns TRBD1, which was not confirmed against the DNA. TRBV7-5 is shown as a pseudogene. The CDR3 covers 17 residues. The CDR3 spells CVRSLFSSHNSGNTIYF. The CDR3 DNA is TGTGTCAGAAGCTTATTCTCCTCCCACAACTCTGGAAACACCATATATTTT.

V usage is TRBV6-2 or TRBV6-3 and J usage is TRBJ2-5; 11 bases agree with TRBD1. V lost 6 bases to trimming and J lost 7 bases; unmatched junction nucleotides: 4. Germline V lookup: CDR1 MNHEY, CDR2 SVGEGT. The CDR3 loop spans 13 amino acids. CDR3 DNA: TGTGCCAGCAGCACGGACAGGGGGCTGACCCAGTACTTC. Translation: CASSTDRGLTQYF.

On this clone: This sample also contains other DNA sequences that code for the same CDR3. The chain employs TRBV27 and TRBJ2-7, with 9 bases identical to TRBD1. CDR1 is MNHEY and CDR2 is SMNVEV in the germline V gene (reference sequence). V shed 3 bases, J shed 7 bases, and the junction held 4 bases outside the gene matches. The CDR3 is made up of 13 amino acids. The DNA of the CDR3 is TGTGCCAGCAGTTTGACAGGGGGTCGGGAGCAGTACTTC. This gives the protein CASSLTGGREQYF.

The rearrangement uses TRBV3-1 (or the pseudogene TRBV3-2) and TRBJ1-1; TRBD1 is a possible D gene (5 bases). Germline loops: CDR1 LGHDT, CDR2 YNNKEL (reference sequence). Trimming left V 3 bases short and J 1 base short, with 12 bases between. This CDR3 has 15 amino acids. The CDR3 region has the DNA TGTGCCAGCAGCCAGTCGGGGAGGGGGAACACTGAAGCTTTCTTT. Its protein product is CASSQSGRGNTEAFF.

The table lists this clone with a count of one. The rearrangement uses TRBV19 and TRBJ1-1, with 11 nucleotides matching TRBD1. Per germline, CDR1 LNHDA and CDR2 SQIVND (reference sequence). Germline trimming cut 3 bases from V and 4 bases from J; bases unmatched to any gene: 4. CDR3 length: 15 residues. The CDR3 here is CASSILGTGGTEAFF. CDR3 sequence (DNA): TGTGCCAGTAGTATTCTTGGGACAGGGGGCACTGAAGCTTTCTTT.

The chain couples TRBV5-1 to TRBJ1-2, with 7 positions matching TRBD1. This CDR3 has 16 amino acids. The J segment lost 1 base and the V segment lost 0 bases, leaving 6 bases of the junction unmatched. Germline V gives CDR1 SGHRS, CDR2 YFSETQ. CDR3 region: CASSLEPGGFNYGYTF. CDR3 nucleotides: TGCGCCAGCAGCTTGGAGCCAGGGGGGTTTAACTATGGCTACACCTTC.

This sequence joins TRBV28 and TRBJ1-5; no definite D call. In germline, CDR1 is MDHEN, CDR2 SYDVKM. V shed 3 bases and J shed 9 bases, with 6 bases lying between them. The CDR3 sequence is 11 residues long. CDR3 DNA: TGTGCCAGCAGTTTGGACTGGCCCCAGCATTTT. Translated: CASSLDWPQHF.

This sequence joins TRBV4-1 and TRBJ2-2; 9 nucleotides align to TRBD1. Germline loops: CDR1 MGHRA, CDR2 YSYEKL. V shed 2 bases and J 6 bases; nucleotides not matched to a gene: 7. The CDR3 totals 16 residues. CDR3: CASSQNVGQGPGELFF. DNA of the CDR3: TGCGCCAGCAGCCAAAATGTGGGACAGGGCCCCGGGGAGCTGTTTTTT.

A note on this clone: At one of its ends the junction is not consistent with the germline gene, which may arise from a read error. The J gene is TRBJ2-3, the V gene TRBV7-7; 9 bases line up with TRBD1. The CDR3 spans 15 residues. Germline loops: CDR1 SSHAT, CDR2 FNYEAQ (reference sequence). CDR3 in amino acids: CASSPTGGSTDTQYF. The CDR3 region has the DNA TGTGCTAGCAGCCCGACAGGGGGAAGCACAGATACGCAGTATTTT. The entire variable domain, with the rest obtained from reference TRBV7-7 and TRBJ2-3, is as follows: GAGVSQSPRYKVTKRGQDVTLRCDPISSHATLYWYQQALGQGPEFLTYFNYEAQPDKSGLPSDRFSAERPEGSISTLTIQRTEQRDSAMYRCASSPTGGSTDTQYFGPGTRLTVL.

The chain uses TRBV4-1 and TRBJ2-7; D call uncertain. Trimming cost V 1 base and J 3 bases, with 7 bases left between them. Germline loops: CDR1 MGHRA, CDR2 YSYEKL. This CDR3 is 13 amino acids long. CDR3: CASSQGQRYEQYF. In nucleotides, the CDR3 is TGCGCCAGCAGCCAAGGTCAGCGCTACGAGCAGTACTTC.

The V gene is TRBV4-1, the J gene TRBJ1-4; 7 bases are a match to TRBD1. Germline V gene lookup returns CDR1 MGHRA and CDR2 YSYEKL. The trim removed 1 base at V and 8 bases at J, leaving 10 bases unmatched. The CDR3 totals 16 residues. This CDR3 is CASSQGWDSPQEKLFF. As DNA, the CDR3 is TGCGCCAGCAGCCAAGGTTGGGACAGCCCACAGGAAAAACTGTTTTTT.

The V call is TRBV4-3, the J call TRBJ1-6; D not certain. This CDR3 contains 14 residues. The V end was cut by 0 bases, the J end by 10 bases, with 10 bases between. CDR1 and CDR2 (germline): LGHNA, YSLEER. The CDR3 DNA reads as TGCGCCAGCAGCCAAGACAAGGCGGGATCACCCCTCCACTTT. This sequence encodes CASSQDKAGSPLHF.

The chain couples TRBV6-5 to TRBJ1-4; 7 bases align to TRBD1. CDR1 is MNHEY and CDR2 is SVGAGI in the germline V gene. This CDR3 is built from 16 residues. V shed 1 base and J 0 bases; nucleotides not matched to a gene: 2. The CDR3 spells CASSYYRGTTNEKLFF. The DNA of the CDR3 is TGTGCCAGCAGTTACTACAGGGGCACAACTAATGAAAAACTGTTTTTT.

V and J are TRBV18 and TRBJ1-5, with D perhaps TRBD1 (5 bases). Germline V gene lookup returns CDR1 KGHSH and CDR2 LQKENI. V gave up 6 bases and J gave up 2 bases, with 17 bases separating them. This CDR3 has 16 amino acids. The CDR3 bases are TGTGCCAGCTCCCCCAGGGCGGGGGGTGGCAATCAGCCCCAGCATTTT. It translates to CASSPRAGGGNQPQHF.

As to this clone: One junction end disagrees with the germline gene, perhaps due to a read error. The rearrangement joins TRBV20-1 to TRBJ2-6, with 7 nucleotides matching TRBD2. Germline CDR1 reads DFQATT; CDR2 reads SNEGSKA (reference sequence). This CDR3 has 17 residues. CDR3 in DNA: TGCAGTGCTAGTCTTCCAGAAGAGATGGGGAGGGCGAACGTCCTGACTTTC. As protein: CSASLPEEMGRANVLTF.

The chain has TRBV18 and TRBJ1-4; a possible D gene is TRBD1 (6 bases). The CDR3 extends over 14 amino acids. V lost 6 bases and J lost 4, with 12 bases in between. Germline V gene lookup returns CDR1 KGHSH and CDR2 LQKENI. The CDR3 region has the DNA TGTGCCAGCTCTTCCGGGACACTTAATGAAAAACTGTTTTTT. Residues: CASSSGTLNEKLFF.

This clone was detected once. The J gene is TRBJ1-5, the V gene TRBV7-2, with D maybe TRBD1 (5 bases). Trimming took 5 bases from V and 4 from J, leaving 15 bases between them. The CDR3 contains 15 residues. The V gene's germline CDR1 is SGHTA and CDR2 FQGNSA. The CDR3 here is CASSAFGGINQPQHF. CDR3 in DNA: TGTGCCAGCAGCGCCTTCGGGGGGATTAATCAGCCCCAGCATTTT.

This clone occurred once. The V gene is TRBV12-3 or TRBV12-4, the J gene TRBJ1-1; perhaps TRBD1 as D (6 bases). The CDR3 consists of 11 residues. Trimming pared 6 bases from V and 11 bases from J, leaving 13 bases between. As DNA, the CDR3 is TGTGCCAGCAGCCTAGGGGGGGCTGCTTTCTTT. Its translation is CASSLGGAAFF.

This rearrangement joins TRBV7-9 to TRBJ2-5; a possible D gene is TRBD2 (5 bases). The CDR3 spans 14 residues. Looked up from germline, CDR1 is SEHNR and CDR2 is FQNEAQ (reference sequence). The ends were cut back, 3 bases at V and 4 bases at J, with 12 bases in the middle. Written as DNA, the CDR3 is TGTGCCAGCAGCTTGGTCGCGGGTACAGAGACCCAGTACTTC. As protein: CASSLVAGTETQYF.

This clone was counted a single time. The rearrangement joins TRBV13 to TRBJ2-7; 10 bases match TRBD2. Losses at the gene ends were 4 bases for V and 3 bases for J; bases not matched to a gene: 12. Per the germline V gene, CDR1 is PRHDT and CDR2 is FYEKMQ (reference sequence). The CDR3 covers 17 residues. This chain's CDR3 is CASSSNSGGDQVYEQYF. The DNA of the CDR3 is TGTGCCAGCAGCTCTAACAGCGGGGGGGACCAGGTCTACGAGCAGTACTTC.

CDR3 region: CASSYSRMLYNYGYTF. CDR3 DNA: TGTGCCAGCAGTTACTCGAGAATGCTTTATAACTATGGCTACACCTTC. This chain uses TRBV6-5 with TRBJ1-2, with D hard to call. The germline V gene has CDR1 MNHEY and CDR2 SVGAGI. Trimming left V 0 bases short and J 1 base short, with 12 bases between. The CDR3 extends over 16 amino acids.

The chain uses TRBV6-5 and TRBJ2-7; 9 bases map to TRBD1. Per germline, CDR1 MNHEY and CDR2 SVGAGI. The CDR3 loop spans 13 amino acids. Trimming removed 5 bases from V and 2 bases from J; junction bases left unmatched: 1. This chain's CDR3 is CASSTGGPYEQYV. DNA for the CDR3: TGTGCCAGCAGTACAGGGGGCCCCTACGAGCAGTACGTC.

J is TRBJ1-5 and V is TRBV19; D might be TRBD1 (5 bases). Per germline, CDR1 LNHDA and CDR2 SQIVND (reference sequence). This CDR3 is 15 amino acids long. V was shortened by 0 bases and J by 9 bases, with 15 bases between the two germline ends. CDR3 sequence: CASSIDPVGARPQHF. DNA of the CDR3: TGTGCCAGTAGTATAGATCCCGTAGGGGCGCGGCCCCAGCATTTT.